Listed below are T cell receptor beta chains from one sample, sequenced in a study of control samples from healthy donors and cancer patients. Sequenced by immunoSEQ multiplex PCR; TCRdb stores in-frame clones only, minus some. Of around 110,000 clones listed, roughly nine tenths are singletons. The sequenced material came from PBMCs. These receptors were obtained from a woman between 45 and 60 years old with colorectal cancer. Each CDR3 is given with its conserved first and last residue. A D gene is named only where the DNA matches it firmly. Rows give clone size only sometimes, using once, few, many, or a class for an expanded clone.

TRBJ2-7 TRBV6-5 TRBD1 . CASSYGTGGSEQYF TGTGCCAGCAGTTACGGCACAGGGGGTTCCGAGCAGTACTTC
TRBJ1-1 TRBV29-1 TRBD1 . CSAGTGGAGTEAFF TGCAGCGCCGGGACAGGGGGCGCCGGTACTGAAGCTTTCTTT
TRBJ1-6 TRBV2 TRBD1 . CASSEDGTGVGPLHF TGTGCCAGCAGTGAAGATGGGACAGGGGTCGGGCCCCTCCACTTT
TRBJ1-6 TRBV7-2 . . CASSLAAERVSPLHF TGTGCCAGCAGCTTAGCTGCGGAAAGAGTCTCACCCCTCCACTTT
TRBJ1-4 TRBV20-1 . few CSVISGGRLFF TGCAGTGTTATCTCCGGAGGGAGGCTGTTTTTT
TRBJ1-2 TRBV7-9 . . CASSLSARGNGYTF TGTGCCAGCAGCTTATCGGCCAGGGGTAATGGCTACACCTTC
TRBJ1-2 TRBV5-5 . . CASSSDGRDYGYTF TGTGCCAGCAGCTCGGACGGCAGGGACTATGGCTACACCTTC
TRBJ2-3 TRBV5-3 TRBD2 . CARSWGLAGSVTDTQYF TGTGCCAGAAGCTGGGGACTAGCGGGATCCGTCACAGATACGCAGTATTTT
TRBJ2-1 TRBV19 TRBD1 . CASSIGPGQYNEQFF TGTGCCAGTAGTATAGGCCCGGGACAGTACAATGAGCAGTTCTTC
TRBJ2-2 TRBV6-2/TRBV6-3 TRBD2 . CASSYSSVSGGVAGELFF TGTGCCAGCAGTTACTCGTCTGTCAGCGGGGGCGTTGCCGGGGAGCTGTTTTTT
TRBJ1-1 TRBV6-5 . once CASRIELTACTEAFF TGTGCCAGCAGAATAGAGTTGACCGCGTGCACTGAAGCTTTCTTT
TRBJ2-2 TRBV7-6 . once CASSLREFAGELFF TGTGCCAGCAGCTTAAGGGAGTTCGCCGGGGAGCTGTTTTTT
TRBJ1-1 TRBV11-2 TRBD1 . CASSLGTGMITEAFF TGTGCCAGCAGCTTAGGGACAGGGATGATTACTGAAGCTTTCTTT
TRBJ1-2 TRBV27 TRBD1 . CASSPDRLYGYTF TGTGCCAGCAGCCCGGACAGGCTCTATGGCTACACCTTC
TRBJ1-1 TRBV6-2/TRBV6-3 TRBD1 . CASSYLGQGALNTEAFF TGTGCCAGCAGTTACTTGGGACAGGGGGCCCTGAACACTGAAGCTTTCTTT
TRBJ2-6 TRBV11-2 . . CASSLRGETGRSGANVLTF TGTGCCAGCAGCTTAAGGGGAGAAACAGGGAGATCAGGGGCCAACGTCCTGACTTTC
TRBJ2-3 TRBV19 . . CASSIAVTDTQYF TGTGCCAGTAGTATCGCCGTCACAGATACGCAGTATTTT
TRBJ2-7 TRBV20-1 . . CSARGPYEQYF TGCAGTGCTAGAGGACCTTACGAGCAGTACTTC
TRBJ2-1 TRBV3-1/TRBV3-2 TRBD2 . CASREAGGKDEQFF TGTGCCAGCAGGGAAGCGGGGGGGAAGGATGAGCAGTTCTTC
TRBJ1-1 TRBV5-1 . . CASSFGGSDEAFF TGCGCCAGCAGCTTCGGGGGATCAGATGAAGCTTTCTTT
TRBJ2-1 TRBV7-3 TRBD2 . CASSLNPVGSGRMITNEQFF TGTGCCAGCAGCTTAAACCCGGTAGGGAGCGGGAGAATGATTACCAATGAGCAGTTCTTC
TRBJ2-7 TRBV5-5 TRBD1 . CASSFSQGAYEQYF TGTGCCAGCAGCTTCTCACAGGGGGCCTACGAGCAGTACTTC
TRBJ2-1 TRBV5-4 . . CASSWGAGPGSYNEQFF TGTGCCAGCAGCTGGGGGGCTGGACCTGGCTCCTACAATGAGCAGTTCTTC
TRBJ2-3 TRBV6-1 TRBD2 . CASSELGLWTSGRTDTQYF TGTGCCAGCAGTGAACTGGGACTTTGGACTAGCGGGAGAACAGATACGCAGTATTTT